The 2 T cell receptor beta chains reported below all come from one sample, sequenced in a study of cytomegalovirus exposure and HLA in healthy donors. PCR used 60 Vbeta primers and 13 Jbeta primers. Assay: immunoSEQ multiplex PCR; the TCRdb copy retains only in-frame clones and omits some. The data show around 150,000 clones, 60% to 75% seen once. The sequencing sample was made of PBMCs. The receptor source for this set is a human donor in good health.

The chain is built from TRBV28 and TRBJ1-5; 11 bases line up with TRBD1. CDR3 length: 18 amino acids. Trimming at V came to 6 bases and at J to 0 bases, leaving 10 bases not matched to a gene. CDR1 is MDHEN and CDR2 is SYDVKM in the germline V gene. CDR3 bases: TGTGCCAGCAGCGCGGGGACAGGGGGAATCTATAGCAATCAGCCCCAGCATTTT. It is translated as CASSAGTGGIYSNQPQHF. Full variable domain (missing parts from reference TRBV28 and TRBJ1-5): DVKVTQSSRYLVKRTGEKVFLECVQDMDHENMFWYRQDPGLGLRLIYFSYDVKMKEKGDIPEGYSVSREKKERFSLILESASTNQTSMYLCASSAGTGGIYSNQPQHFGDGTRLSIL.

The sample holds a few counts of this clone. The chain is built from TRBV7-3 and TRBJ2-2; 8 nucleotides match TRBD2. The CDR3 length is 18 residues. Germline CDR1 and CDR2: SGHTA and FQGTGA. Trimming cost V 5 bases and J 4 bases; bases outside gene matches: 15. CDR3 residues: CASSPHGFAGGSTGELFF. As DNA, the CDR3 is TGTGCCAGCAGCCCCCATGGTTTTGCGGGAGGAAGCACCGGGGAGCTGTTTTTT. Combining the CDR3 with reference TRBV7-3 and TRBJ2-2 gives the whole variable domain GAGVSQTPSNKVTEKGKYVELRCDPISGHTALYWYRQSLGQGPEFLIYFQGTGAADDSGLPNDRFFAVRPEGSVSTLKIQRTERGDSAVYLCASSPHGFAGGSTGELFFGEGSRLTVL.